A single TCR beta chain is shown here with its context. These data belong to a study of blood T cell repertoires in COVID-19. The overall study: Sources were T cells, B-cell-depleted T cells, or PBMCs; the material itself was cDNA or gDNA.

Original processing methods: Nucleated cell number was recorded as an estimate derived from reference gene primer amplification. Profiled with immunoSEQ multiplex PCR; TCRdb holds only in-frame clones, not every one. The DNA was the basis for D and trimming; V, J and clone size are from that table. The sample shows around 300,000 clones, roughly 89% of them seen only once. Trimming took off 9 bases at V and 3 bases at J, with 19 bases between the two ends. CDR3 size: 15 residues. Germline loops: CDR1 SGHNT, CDR2 YENEEA. The sample taken for sequencing was peripheral blood. The chain has TRBV11-3 and TRBJ2-3; D perhaps matches TRBD2 (5 bases). The receptor was derived from a woman in her thirties or forties who had recovered from COVID-19. Here the CDR3 DNA reads TGTGCCAGTGCCCCCAGCGGCGACGGGACAGATACGCAGTATTTT. Translating it yields CASAPSGDGTDTQYF. Variable domain in full (rest from reference TRBV11-3 and TRBJ2-3): EAGVVQSPRYKIIEKKQPVAFWCNPISGHNTLYWYLQNLGQGPELLIRYENEEAVDDSQLPKDRFSAERLKGVDSTLKIQPAELGDSAVYLCASAPSGDGTDTQYFGPGTRLTVL.